The entry below gives a single TCR beta chain sequence along with its context. This entry is derived from a study of control samples from healthy donors and cancer patients. The CDR3 sequence is 14 residues long. Germline assignment: CDR1 SSHAT and CDR2 FNYEAQ (reference sequence). Trimming cost V 1 base and J 8 bases, with 12 bases left between them. TCRdb's table, derived via immunoSEQ multiplex PCR, lists solely in-frame clones and lacks some. The repertoire consists of 130,000 to 150,000 clones, with roughly 94% occurring once and the leading ten covering 14%. The specimen sequenced was PBMCs. V usage is TRBV7-7 and J usage is TRBJ2-1; D not certain. The TCR sequence derives from a man in his sixties with colorectal cancer. The CDR3 region has the DNA TGTGCCAGCAGCTTAGGTCTCACCCGCGATGAGCAGTTCTTC. Translated: CASSLGLTRDEQFF.